This T cell receptor (beta chain) emerged from a study of metastatic and nonmetastatic thyroid tumors. Study details: The comparison covered peripheral blood and tumor or nodule tissue in malignant and benign thyroid patients.

Germline CDR1 and CDR2: LNHDA and SQIVND (reference sequence). V lost 4 bases and J lost 1; bases outside the gene matches: 10. The CDR3 is made up of 17 amino acids. Patients had received no treatment of any kind before thyroid surgery. This clone was detected ten times or more. TCRdb reassembled clones from the PCR reads with MiXCR. The data show 84,000 or so clones, about 9.1% seen once. Sequencing used blood. This sequence was found in a female donor with papillary thyroid cancer or a benign thyroid nodule (not recorded which). Some clones in this sample may be carry-over from other donors' samples. The V and J genes are TRBV19 and TRBJ2-3; 8 nucleotides align to TRBD1. CDR3 coding DNA: TGTGCCAGTAGTAGACCCCGGGACAGGACGCGCACAGATACGCAGTATTTT. It yields the protein CASSRPRDRTRTDTQYF.